Shown below are 15 T cell receptor beta chains from a single sample sequenced in a study of T cell responses to AZD1222 COVID-19 vaccine. This table comes from immunoSEQ multiplex PCR, and its TCRdb copy is limited to in-frame clones, with some not included. The sample has 150,000 to 200,000 clones; 94% are singletons. The sample consisted of peripheral blood, taken 28 days after the second AZD1222 dose. Receptors originate from an adult who received the AZD1222 COVID-19 vaccine.

V usage is TRBV7-8 and J usage is TRBJ2-5, with D possibly being TRBD2 (5 bases). The CDR3 consists of 13 residues. V was trimmed by 5 bases and J by 5 bases, leaving 12 bases between them. Looked up from germline, CDR1 is SGHVS and CDR2 is FQNEAQ. CDR3 nucleotides: TGTGCCAGCAGCGGTACTAGGAGGGAGACCCAGTACTTC. Its translation is CASSGTRRETQYF.

This chain links TRBV19 with TRBJ2-6; perhaps TRBD2 as D (6 bases). The germline V gene has CDR1 LNHDA and CDR2 SQIVND (reference sequence). V was clipped by 3 bases and J by 2 bases, with 8 bases between them. The CDR3 totals 15 residues. The CDR3 loop is CASSMEGTGANVLTF. The CDR3, as DNA: TGTGCCAGTAGTATGGAGGGGACTGGGGCCAACGTCCTGACTTTC.

The genes are TRBV7-9 and TRBJ1-3; D is perhaps TRBD1 (5 bases). This CDR3 is built from 18 residues. V was trimmed by 4 bases and J by 6 bases, leaving 25 bases between them. The germline CDR1 and CDR2 sequences are SEHNR and FQNEAQ (reference sequence). This chain's CDR3 is CASSSGWAVGAGENTIYF. The CDR3 DNA follows: TGTGCCAGCAGCTCAGGGTGGGCTGTAGGAGCGGGGGAAAACACCATATATTTT.

The V and J genes are TRBV5-1 and TRBJ1-1; no clear D gene. CDR1 SGHRS and CDR2 YFSETQ come from the germline V gene. Trimming took off 4 bases at V and 1 base at J, with 8 bases between the two ends. The CDR3 extends over 13 amino acids. This CDR3 is CASSDQENTEAFF. In DNA, the CDR3 is TGCGCCAGCAGCGATCAGGAGAACACTGAAGCTTTCTTT.

V gene TRBV10-3 combines with J gene TRBJ2-5; D tentatively reads TRBD1 or TRBD2 (5 bases each). The CDR3 loop spans 13 amino acids. V was shortened by 8 bases and J by 1 base, with 11 bases between the two germline ends. Germline CDR1 ENHRY, CDR2 SYGVKD. The CDR3 sequence: CAISRGPQETQYF. Here the CDR3 DNA reads TGTGCCATCTCAAGGGGACCCCAAGAGACCCAGTACTTC.

The chain joins TRBV28 to TRBJ1-1; the match to TRBD1 covers 7 bases. Germline V gives CDR1 MDHEN, CDR2 SYDVKM. This CDR3 spans 15 amino acids. J was trimmed by 5 bases and V by 2 bases; bases with no gene match: 8. The CDR3 here is CASSLGGQLGTEAFF. The DNA for the CDR3 is TGTGCCAGCAGTTTAGGGGGACAGTTGGGAACTGAAGCTTTCTTT.

The chain couples TRBV2 to TRBJ2-3; TRBD2 might be the D (5 bases). Trimming took off 6 bases at V and 6 bases at J, with 10 bases between the two ends. Looked up from germline, CDR1 is SNHLY and CDR2 is FYNNEI. This CDR3 is 12 amino acids long. The DNA for the CDR3 is TGTGCCAGCAGGGACTCGGGCGATACGCAGTATTTT. It translates to CASRDSGDTQYF.

This clone was seen once. V is TRBV25-1 and J is TRBJ1-4, with D uncertain. This CDR3 contains 15 residues. V was cut by 1 base and J by 0 bases, with 6 bases left in between. Germline V gene lookup returns CDR1 MGHDK and CDR2 SYGVNS. Here the CDR3 DNA reads TGTGCCAGCAGTGAATTGGGTGCAACTAATGAAAAACTGTTTTTT. It is translated as CASSELGATNEKLFF.

The table lists this clone with a few counts. The chain employs TRBV3-1 (or the pseudogene TRBV3-2) and TRBJ1-1; D possibly corresponds to TRBD1 (5 bases). This CDR3 comprises 13 residues. CDR1 is LGHDT and CDR2 is YNNKEL in the germline V gene (reference sequence). V was clipped by 3 bases and J by 6 bases, with 11 bases between them. The CDR3 protein is CASSQGRQPEAFF. The CDR3 coding sequence is TGTGCCAGCAGCCAGGGCAGACAGCCTGAAGCTTTCTTT.

This clone was observed a single time. V is TRBV6-5 and J is TRBJ1-1; D not resolved. The V end lost 2 bases, the J end lost 6 bases, and 13 bases lay between the germline ends. The length of the CDR3 is 14 residues. Germline values: CDR1 MNHEY, CDR2 SVGAGI. This CDR3 is CASSYEGWGAEAFF. CDR3 nucleotides: TGTGCCAGCAGTTACGAGGGTTGGGGAGCTGAAGCTTTCTTT.

Here the CDR3 DNA reads TGTGCCAGCAGCTCGGGACTTTTCGATGGCTACACCTTC. Protein product: CASSSGLFDGYTF. The chain combines TRBV12-3 or TRBV12-4 with TRBJ1-2; D possibly corresponds to TRBD1 (5 bases). This CDR3 comprises 13 residues. The V and J ends lost 6 bases and 6 bases respectively, with 14 bases between them.

The V call is TRBV6-1, the J call TRBJ1-1; D may be TRBD1 (6 bases). CDR3 length: 13 residues. Trimming took off 1 base at V and 6 bases at J, with 9 bases between the two ends. The germline V gene encodes CDR1 MNHNS and CDR2 SASEGT. The CDR3 coding sequence is TGTGCCAGCAGTGAAGACAGGGAGGCTGAAGCTTTCTTT. Its translation: CASSEDREAEAFF.

This chain connects TRBV5-6 to TRBJ2-7, with 7 positions matching TRBD2. This CDR3 contains 14 residues. Trimming at V came to 1 base and at J to 7 bases, leaving 8 bases not matched to a gene. Germline V gene data show CDR1 as SGHDT and CDR2 as YYEEEE. CDR3 nucleotides: TGTGCCAGCAGCTTGAGTCTAGCGGTGGTTGAGCAGTACTTC. It encodes CASSLSLAVVEQYF.

The chain uses TRBV15 and TRBJ1-5; possibly TRBD1 for D (5 bases). The CDR3 is made up of 13 amino acids. The V and J ends lost 4 bases and 4 bases respectively, with 8 bases between them. Germline-derived CDR1 and CDR2 are LNHNV and YYDKDF (reference sequence). This CDR3 reads CATSIYRNQPQHF. The CDR3 bases are TGTGCCACCAGCATTTACAGGAATCAGCCCCAGCATTTT.

This chain uses TRBV27 with TRBJ2-3; tentatively, D is TRBD1 (5 bases). V lost 5 bases, J lost 4 bases, and 16 bases lay in between. This CDR3 contains 15 residues. CDR1 is MNHEY, CDR2 SMNVEV, per germline (reference sequence). The CDR3 coding sequence is TGTGCCAGCAGTCCCTTCGCAGGGCTCCCAGATACGCAGTATTTT. Residues: CASSPFAGLPDTQYF.